A single sample is the source of the 13 T cell receptor beta chains below, sequenced in a study of cytomegalovirus exposure and HLA in healthy donors. The PCR made use of 60 Vbeta and 13 Jbeta primers. Only in-frame clones appear in the TCRdb table, and some are missing; sequencing was by immunoSEQ multiplex PCR. This table holds about 91,000 clones. The sequenced sample was PBMCs. These receptors originate from a woman in her 30s in good health and CMV-seronegative.

The V gene is TRBV6-1, the J gene TRBJ1-2, with D perhaps matching TRBD1 (6 bases). V gave up 4 bases and J gave up 0 bases, with 12 bases separating them. The CDR3 is 15 residues long. CDR1 MNHNS and CDR2 SASEGT come from the germline V gene. CDR3 bases: TGTGCCAGCAGTGCCCGACAGGTATCTAACTATGGCTACACCTTC. It codes for CASSARQVSNYGYTF.

The CDR3 DNA is TGTGCCAGCACCCTAAGCACAGATACGCAGTATTTT. Translation: CASTLSTDTQYF. The chain recombines TRBV11-3 with TRBJ2-3; D gene uncertain. This CDR3 region has 12 residues. Trimming cost V 7 bases and J 0 bases, with 5 bases left between them. Germline CDR1 is SGHNT and CDR2 is YENEEA.

The chain has TRBV5-1 and TRBJ2-1, with D perhaps TRBD2 (6 bases). V shed 0 bases and J shed 7 bases, with 8 bases lying between them. Germline V lookup: CDR1 SGHRS, CDR2 YFSETQ. The CDR3 runs 13 residues. Here the CDR3 reads CASSLADYNEQFF. The CDR3 region has the DNA TGCGCCAGCAGCTTGGCGGACTATAATGAGCAGTTCTTC.

The J gene is TRBJ2-1, the V gene TRBV9, with D perhaps matching TRBD2 (6 bases). This CDR3 has 15 amino acids. The V end was cut by 0 bases, the J end by 7 bases, with 14 bases between. CDR1 is SGDLS and CDR2 is YYNGEE in the germline V gene. CDR3 region: CASSVEGTVRNEQFF. CDR3 DNA: TGTGCCAGCAGCGTAGAAGGGACTGTCAGAAATGAGCAGTTCTTC.

The J gene is TRBJ2-3, the V gene TRBV29-1; TRBD2 matches 8 bases. Germline lookup yields CDR1 SQVTM and CDR2 ANQGSEA. The CDR3 is made up of 15 amino acids. V lost 0 bases to trimming and J lost 4 bases; unmatched junction nucleotides: 6. CDR3 DNA sequence: TGCAGCGTTGAAGATGGTCGGACTAGCCCAGATACGCAGTATTTT. Amino acids: CSVEDGRTSPDTQYF.

This rearrangement joins TRBV5-6 to TRBJ2-7, with a tentative D call TRBD1 (5 bases). The CDR3 runs to 13 residues. Looked up from germline, CDR1 is SGHDT and CDR2 is YYEEEE. V dropped 2 bases and J dropped 2 bases, with 8 bases sitting between them. Here the CDR3 DNA reads TGTGCCAGCAGCTTCCCAGGGACCTACGAGCAGTACTTC. Its translation: CASSFPGTYEQYF. Based on the CDR3 plus reference TRBV5-6 and TRBJ2-7, the full variable domain is DAGVTQSPTHLIKTRGQQVTLRCSPKSGHDTVSWYQQALGQGPQFIFQYYEEEERQRGNFPDRFSGHQFPNYSSELNVNALLLGDSALYLCASSFPGTYEQYFGPGTRLTVT.

V gene TRBV4-1 combines with J gene TRBJ2-5; D might be TRBD2 (6 bases). The V and J ends lost 3 bases and 0 bases respectively, with 17 bases between them. The CDR3 length is 17 residues. Germline V CDR1 and CDR2: MGHRA, YSYEKL. The DNA for the CDR3 is TGCGCCAGCAGCCACTCCCCCCGGAGCGGGTACCAAGAGACCCAGTACTTC. This gives the protein CASSHSPRSGYQETQYF.

V usage is TRBV11-2 and J usage is TRBJ2-3; weak D call: TRBD2 (6 bases). Trimming removed 5 bases at V and 1 base at J, with 13 bases between. Germline lookup yields CDR1 SGHAT and CDR2 FQNNGV. The CDR3 extends over 15 amino acids. This CDR3 reads CASSLVWGGTDTQYF. The CDR3 DNA sequence: TGTGCCAGCAGCCTCGTCTGGGGGGGCACAGATACGCAGTATTTT.

The chain combines TRBV27 with TRBJ2-7; TRBD2 matches at 7 bases. Germline V gene data show CDR1 as MNHEY and CDR2 as SMNVEV (reference sequence). V lost 5 bases and J lost 4; bases outside the gene matches: 5. There are 13 residues in the CDR3. In DNA form, the CDR3 reads TGTGCCAGCAGTGGAGCGGGACTATACGAGCAGTACTTC. This gives the protein CASSGAGLYEQYF.

The V call is TRBV6-4, the J call TRBJ2-1, with TRBD2 matching over 7 bases. Per the germline V gene, CDR1 is MRHNA and CDR2 is SNTAGT. This CDR3 spans 15 amino acids. V lost 2 bases to trimming and J lost 6 bases; unmatched junction nucleotides: 7. CDR3: CASSDVGGSSNEQFF. The DNA for the CDR3 is TGTGCCAGCAGTGACGTGGGCGGGAGCAGCAATGAGCAGTTCTTC.

The rearrangement links TRBV7-9 to TRBJ2-7, with 12 bases matching TRBD1. J lost 7 bases, V lost 4 bases, and 5 bases had no gene match. From germline, CDR1 is SEHNR and CDR2 FQNEAQ (reference sequence). CDR3 length: 14 amino acids. Written as DNA, the CDR3 is TGTGCCAGCAGCTCGGGACAGGGGGCGAGGGAGCAGTACTTC. Translating it yields CASSSGQGAREQYF.

The chain carries TRBV5-1 and TRBJ2-5, with a weak D call TRBD1 (5 bases). The V end was cut by 2 bases, the J end by 4 bases, with 6 bases between. Germline V lookup: CDR1 SGHRS, CDR2 YFSETQ. This CDR3 is 12 amino acids long. DNA for the CDR3: TGCGCCAGCAGCTTAGACAGAGAGACCCAGTACTTC. Amino acids: CASSLDRETQYF.

The V and J genes are TRBV14 and TRBJ2-7, with a weak D call TRBD1 (6 bases). Germline-derived CDR1 and CDR2 are SGHDN and FVKESK. The V end lost 0 bases, the J end lost 1 base, and 7 bases lay between the germline ends. The CDR3 is 14 amino acids. CDR3 nucleotides: TGTGCCAGCAGCCAAGAGGACAGATCCTACGAGCAGTACTTC. Its protein is CASSQEDRSYEQYF.